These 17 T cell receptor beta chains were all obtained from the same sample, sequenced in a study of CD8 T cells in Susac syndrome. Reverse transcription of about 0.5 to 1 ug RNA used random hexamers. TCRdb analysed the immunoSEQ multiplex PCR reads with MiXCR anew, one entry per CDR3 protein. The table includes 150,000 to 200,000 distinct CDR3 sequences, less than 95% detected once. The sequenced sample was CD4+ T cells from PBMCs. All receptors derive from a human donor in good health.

The CDR3 coding sequence is TGTGCCAGCAGCTCCACCCCCCAGGGACAGGGGCTAACCGGGGAGCTGTTTTTT. Its translation is CASSSTPQGQGLTGELFF. The chain combines TRBV7-9 with TRBJ2-2, with TRBD1 matching 10 bases. V was clipped by 4 bases and J by 5 bases; unmatched bases: 13. Germline loops: CDR1 SEHNR, CDR2 FQNEAQ (reference sequence). The CDR3 length is 18 residues.

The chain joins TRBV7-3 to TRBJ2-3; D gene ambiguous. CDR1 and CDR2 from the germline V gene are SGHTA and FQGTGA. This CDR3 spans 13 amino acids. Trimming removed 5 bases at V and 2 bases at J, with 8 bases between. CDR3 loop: CASSPLTTDTQYF. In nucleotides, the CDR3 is TGTGCCAGCAGCCCCCTTACCACAGATACGCAGTATTTT.

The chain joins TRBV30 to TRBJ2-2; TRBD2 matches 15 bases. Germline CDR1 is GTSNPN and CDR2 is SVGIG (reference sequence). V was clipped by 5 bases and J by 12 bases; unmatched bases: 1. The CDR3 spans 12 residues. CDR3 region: CAWGLAGGKLFF. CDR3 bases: TGTGCCTGGGGACTAGCGGGAGGGAAGCTGTTTTTT.

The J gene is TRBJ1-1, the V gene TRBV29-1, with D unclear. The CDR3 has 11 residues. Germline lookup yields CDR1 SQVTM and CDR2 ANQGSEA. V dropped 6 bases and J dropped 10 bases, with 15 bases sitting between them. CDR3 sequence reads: CSVLRGQGAFF. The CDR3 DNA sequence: TGCAGCGTGTTAAGAGGCCAAGGAGCTTTCTTT. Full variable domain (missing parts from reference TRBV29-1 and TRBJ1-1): SAVISQKPSRDICQRGTSLTIQCQVDSQVTMMFWYRQQPGQSLTLIATANQGSEATYESGFVIDKFPISRPNLTFSTLTVSNMSPEDSSIYLCSVLRGQGAFFGQGTRLTVV.

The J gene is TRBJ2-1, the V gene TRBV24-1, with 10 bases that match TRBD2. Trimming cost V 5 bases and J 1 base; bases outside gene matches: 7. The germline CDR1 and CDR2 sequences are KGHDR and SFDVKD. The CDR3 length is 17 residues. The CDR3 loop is CATSGALSGRSYNEQFF. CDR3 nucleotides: TGTGCCACCAGTGGGGCCCTTAGCGGGAGGTCCTACAATGAGCAGTTCTTC.

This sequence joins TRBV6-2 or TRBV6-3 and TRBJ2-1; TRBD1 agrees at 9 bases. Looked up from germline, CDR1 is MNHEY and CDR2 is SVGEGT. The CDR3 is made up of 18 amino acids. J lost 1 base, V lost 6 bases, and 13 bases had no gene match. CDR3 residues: CASRWTGAGGRSYNEQFF. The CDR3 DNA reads TGTGCCAGCAGGTGGACAGGGGCAGGAGGGAGGTCCTACAATGAGCAGTTCTTC.

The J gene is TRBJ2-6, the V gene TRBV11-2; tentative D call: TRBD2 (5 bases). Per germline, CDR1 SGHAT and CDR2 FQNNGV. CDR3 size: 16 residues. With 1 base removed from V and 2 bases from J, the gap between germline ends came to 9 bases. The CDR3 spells CASSLGFGAGANVLTF. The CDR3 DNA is TGTGCCAGCAGCTTAGGATTCGGGGCTGGGGCCAACGTCCTGACTTTC.

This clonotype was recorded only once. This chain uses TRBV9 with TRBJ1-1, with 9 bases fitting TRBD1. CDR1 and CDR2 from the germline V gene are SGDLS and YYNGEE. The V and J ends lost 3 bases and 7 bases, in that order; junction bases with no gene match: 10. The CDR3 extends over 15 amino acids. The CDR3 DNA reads TGTGCCAGCAGCGCCCCGACAGGGGGGCCGATTGAAGCTTTCTTT. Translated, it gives CASSAPTGGPIEAFF. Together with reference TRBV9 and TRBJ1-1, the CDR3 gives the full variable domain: DSGVTQTPKHLITATGQRVTLRCSPRSGDLSVYWYQQSLDQGLQFLIQYYNGEERAKGNILERFSAQQFPDLHSELNLSSLELGDSALYFCASSAPTGGPIEAFFGQGTRLTVV.

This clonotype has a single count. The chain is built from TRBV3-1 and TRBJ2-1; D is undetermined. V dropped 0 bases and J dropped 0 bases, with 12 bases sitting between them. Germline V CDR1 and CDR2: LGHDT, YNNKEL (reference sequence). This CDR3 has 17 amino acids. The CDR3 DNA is TGTGCCAGCAGCCAAGATAAAGAAGGCTGCTCCTACAATGAGCAGTTCTTC. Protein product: CASSQDKEGCSYNEQFF.

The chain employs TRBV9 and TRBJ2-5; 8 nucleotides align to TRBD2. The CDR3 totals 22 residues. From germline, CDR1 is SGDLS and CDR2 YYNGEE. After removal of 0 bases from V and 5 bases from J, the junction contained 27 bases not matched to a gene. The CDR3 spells CASSVAPADRTAGVHVAETQYF. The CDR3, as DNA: TGTGCCAGCAGCGTAGCGCCCGCTGACCGAACAGCGGGAGTCCATGTAGCGGAGACCCAGTACTTC.

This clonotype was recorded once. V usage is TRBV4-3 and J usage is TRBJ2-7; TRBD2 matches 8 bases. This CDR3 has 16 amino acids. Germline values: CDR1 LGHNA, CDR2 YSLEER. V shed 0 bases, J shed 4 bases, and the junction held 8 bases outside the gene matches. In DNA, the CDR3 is TGCGCCAGCAGCCAAGATCATCAGCGGGAGTATTACGAGCAGTACTTC. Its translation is CASSQDHQREYYEQYF.

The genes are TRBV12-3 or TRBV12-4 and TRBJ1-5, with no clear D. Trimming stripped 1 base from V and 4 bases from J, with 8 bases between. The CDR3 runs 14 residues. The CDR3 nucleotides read TGTGCCAGCAGTTTAGTTGGGGATAATCAGCCCCAGCATTTT. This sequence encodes CASSLVGDNQPQHF.

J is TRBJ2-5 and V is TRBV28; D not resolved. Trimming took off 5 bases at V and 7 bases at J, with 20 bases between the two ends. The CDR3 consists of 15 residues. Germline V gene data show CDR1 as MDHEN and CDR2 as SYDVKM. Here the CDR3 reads CASSPLPRPTGTQYF. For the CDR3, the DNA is TGTGCCAGCAGTCCACTCCCCCGGCCGACGGGGACCCAGTACTTC. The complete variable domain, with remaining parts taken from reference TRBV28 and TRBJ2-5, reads DVKVTQSSRYLVKRTGEKVFLECVQDMDHENMFWYRQDPGLGLRLIYFSYDVKMKEKGDIPEGYSVSREKKERFSLILESASTNQTSMYLCASSPLPRPTGTQYFGPGTRLLVL.

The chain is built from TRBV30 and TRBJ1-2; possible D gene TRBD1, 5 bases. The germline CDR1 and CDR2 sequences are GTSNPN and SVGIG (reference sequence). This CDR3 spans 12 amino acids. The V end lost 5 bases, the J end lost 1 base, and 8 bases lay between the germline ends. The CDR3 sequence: CAWDRDNYGYTF. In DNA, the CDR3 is TGTGCCTGGGACAGAGATAACTATGGCTACACCTTC.

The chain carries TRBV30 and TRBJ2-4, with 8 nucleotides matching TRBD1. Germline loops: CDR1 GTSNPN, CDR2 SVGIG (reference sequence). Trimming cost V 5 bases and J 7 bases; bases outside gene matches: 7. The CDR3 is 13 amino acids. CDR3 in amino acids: CAWATGGDNIQYF. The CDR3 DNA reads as TGTGCCTGGGCCACAGGGGGAGATAACATTCAGTACTTC.

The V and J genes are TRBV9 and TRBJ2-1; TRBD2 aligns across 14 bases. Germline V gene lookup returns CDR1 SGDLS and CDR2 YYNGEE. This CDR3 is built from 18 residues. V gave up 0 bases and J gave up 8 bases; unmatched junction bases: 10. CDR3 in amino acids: CASSVVGFGTSGRDEQFF. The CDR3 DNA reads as TGTGCCAGCAGCGTAGTAGGGTTCGGGACTAGCGGGAGAGATGAGCAGTTCTTC.

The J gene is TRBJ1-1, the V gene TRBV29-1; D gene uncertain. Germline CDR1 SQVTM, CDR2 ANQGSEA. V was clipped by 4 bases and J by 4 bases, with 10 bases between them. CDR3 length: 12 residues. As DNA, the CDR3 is TGCAGCGTTGTAAGGTTGCCCACTGAAGCTTTCTTT. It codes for CSVVRLPTEAFF.